This entry features one T cell receptor beta chain sequence. Its matching antigen is unknown. The data were taken from a study of OX40 agonist ivuxolimab in advanced cancers. On the study more broadly: Administration of intravenous ivuxolimab to patients occurred every 2 weeks at 0.01 to 10 mg/kg.

The germline CDR1 and CDR2 sequences are SGHAT and FQDESV (reference sequence). The CDR3 has 15 amino acids. V was trimmed by 2 bases and J by 0 bases, leaving 8 bases between them. The study's findings and limits: Some of the nonresponding patients also showed low levels of normalized T-cell clonal expansion. Partial responders at 0.1-3.0 mg/kg had among the lowest clonal expansion.

Here immunoSEQ multiplex PCR was the method, and the copy in TCRdb shows in-frame clones only, minus some. The sample has about 44,000 clones; about nine tenths are singletons. V usage is TRBV11-1 and J usage is TRBJ2-1; D is perhaps TRBD2 (6 bases). This specimen consisted of CD4+ or CD8+ T cells sorted from blood, obtained in a trial of the OX40 agonist ivuxolimab. The clonotype originates from an adult with an advanced solid tumor such as melanoma, head and neck, liver or kidney cancer. In DNA form, the CDR3 reads TGTGCCAGCAGCTTACTAGCGAACTCCTACAATGAGCAGTTCTTC. Its translation is CASSLLANSYNEQFF.